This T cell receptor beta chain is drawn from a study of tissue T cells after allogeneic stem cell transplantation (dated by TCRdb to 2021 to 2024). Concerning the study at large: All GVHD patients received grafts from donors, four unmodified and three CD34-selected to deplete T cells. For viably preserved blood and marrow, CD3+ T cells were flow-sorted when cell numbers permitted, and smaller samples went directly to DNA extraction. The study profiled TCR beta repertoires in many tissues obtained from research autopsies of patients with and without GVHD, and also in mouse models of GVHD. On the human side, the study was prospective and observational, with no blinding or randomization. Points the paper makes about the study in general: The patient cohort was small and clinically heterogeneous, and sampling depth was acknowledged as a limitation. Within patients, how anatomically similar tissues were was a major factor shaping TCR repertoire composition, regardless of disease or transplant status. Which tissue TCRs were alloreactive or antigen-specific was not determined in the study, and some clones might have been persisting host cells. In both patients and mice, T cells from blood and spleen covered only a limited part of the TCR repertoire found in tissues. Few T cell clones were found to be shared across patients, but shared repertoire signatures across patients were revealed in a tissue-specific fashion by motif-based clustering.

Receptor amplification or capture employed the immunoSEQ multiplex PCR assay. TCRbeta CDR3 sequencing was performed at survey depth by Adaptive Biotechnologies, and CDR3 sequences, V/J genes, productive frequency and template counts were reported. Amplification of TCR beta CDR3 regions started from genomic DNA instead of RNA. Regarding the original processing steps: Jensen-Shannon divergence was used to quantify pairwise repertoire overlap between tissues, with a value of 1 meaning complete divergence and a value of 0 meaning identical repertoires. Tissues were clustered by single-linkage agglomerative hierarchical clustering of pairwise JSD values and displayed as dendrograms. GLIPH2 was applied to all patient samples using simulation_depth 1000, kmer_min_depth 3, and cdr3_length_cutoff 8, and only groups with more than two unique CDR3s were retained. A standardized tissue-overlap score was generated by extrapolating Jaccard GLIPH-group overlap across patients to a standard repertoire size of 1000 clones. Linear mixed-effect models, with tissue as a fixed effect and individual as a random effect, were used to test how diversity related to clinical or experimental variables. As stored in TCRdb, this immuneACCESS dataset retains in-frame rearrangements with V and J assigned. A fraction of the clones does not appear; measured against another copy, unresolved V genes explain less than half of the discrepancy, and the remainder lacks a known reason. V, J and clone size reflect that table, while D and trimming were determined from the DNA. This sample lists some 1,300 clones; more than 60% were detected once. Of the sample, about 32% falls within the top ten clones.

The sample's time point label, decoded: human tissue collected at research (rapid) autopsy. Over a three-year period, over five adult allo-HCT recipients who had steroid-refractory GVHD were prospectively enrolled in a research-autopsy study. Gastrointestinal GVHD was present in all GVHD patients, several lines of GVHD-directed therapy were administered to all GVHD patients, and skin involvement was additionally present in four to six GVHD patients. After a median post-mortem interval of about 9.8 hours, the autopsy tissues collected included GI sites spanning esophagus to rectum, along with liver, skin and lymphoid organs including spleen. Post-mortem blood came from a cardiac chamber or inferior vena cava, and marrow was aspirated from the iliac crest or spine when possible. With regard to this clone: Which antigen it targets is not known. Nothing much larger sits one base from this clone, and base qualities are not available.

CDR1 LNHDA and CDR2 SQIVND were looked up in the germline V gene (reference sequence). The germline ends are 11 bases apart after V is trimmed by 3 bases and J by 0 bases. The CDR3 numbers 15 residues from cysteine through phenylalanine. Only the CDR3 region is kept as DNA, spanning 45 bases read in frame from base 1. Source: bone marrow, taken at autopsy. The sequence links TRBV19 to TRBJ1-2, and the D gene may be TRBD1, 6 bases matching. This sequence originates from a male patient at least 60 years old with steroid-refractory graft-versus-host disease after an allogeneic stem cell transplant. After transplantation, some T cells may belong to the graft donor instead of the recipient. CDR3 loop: CASSIDRPPNYGYTF. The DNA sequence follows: TGTGCCAGTAGTATCGACAGGCCACCTAACTATGGCTACACCTTC.